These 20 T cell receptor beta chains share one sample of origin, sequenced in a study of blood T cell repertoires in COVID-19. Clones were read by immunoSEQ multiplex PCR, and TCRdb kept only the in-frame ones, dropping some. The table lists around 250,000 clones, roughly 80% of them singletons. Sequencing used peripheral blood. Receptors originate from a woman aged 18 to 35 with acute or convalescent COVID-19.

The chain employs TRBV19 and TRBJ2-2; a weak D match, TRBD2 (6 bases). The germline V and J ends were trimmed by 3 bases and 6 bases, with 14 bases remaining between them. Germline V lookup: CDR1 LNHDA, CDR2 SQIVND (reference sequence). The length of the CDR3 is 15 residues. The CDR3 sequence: CASSIPAGGAGELFF. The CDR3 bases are TGTGCCAGTAGTATCCCCGCAGGAGGGGCCGGGGAGCTGTTTTTT.

The CDR3 loop reads CASRLGTGTETNTEAFF. Written as DNA, the CDR3 is TGTGCAAGTCGCTTAGGTACCGGGACAGAAACAAACACTGAAGCTTTCTTT. This rearrangement joins TRBV12-2 to TRBJ1-1; TRBD1 is the table's D call, not checked against the DNA. TRBV12-2 is tagged as a pseudogene. The CDR3 totals 17 residues.

The CDR3 nucleotides read TGTGCCAGCAGTTTATTCGGGGATCAGCCCCAGCATTTT. This codes for CASSLFGDQPQHF. The rearrangement joins TRBV28 to TRBJ1-5; D is unclear. Germline CDR1 reads MDHEN; CDR2 reads SYDVKM. The CDR3 is 13 amino acids. V was pared by 1 base and J by 5 bases, with 6 bases between.

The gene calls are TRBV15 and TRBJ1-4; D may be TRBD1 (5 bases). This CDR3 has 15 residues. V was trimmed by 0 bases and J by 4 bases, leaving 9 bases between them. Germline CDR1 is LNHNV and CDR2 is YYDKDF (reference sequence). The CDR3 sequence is CATSRDLGGNEKLFF. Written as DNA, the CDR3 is TGTGCCACCAGCAGAGATCTGGGGGGTAATGAAAAACTGTTTTTT.

DNA of the CDR3: TGCGCCAGCAGCCACGGGACTGCCGGGGAGCTGTTTTTT. Translating gives CASSHGTAGELFF. This sequence joins TRBV4-3 and TRBJ2-2; tentatively, D is TRBD2 (6 bases). V was cut by 3 bases and J by 6 bases, with 8 bases left in between. The germline gives CDR1 LGHNA, CDR2 YSLEER. The CDR3 spans 13 residues.

CDR3 DNA: TGTGCCAGCAGTACGGGACTAGCGGGCGGGGAGCTGTTTTTT. This codes for CASSTGLAGGELFF. This chain links TRBV27 with TRBJ2-2; 12 bases map to TRBD2. Germline lookup yields CDR1 MNHEY and CDR2 SMNVEV (reference sequence). The CDR3 covers 14 residues. Unmatched junction bases numbered 2, after V lost 5 bases and J lost 7 bases.

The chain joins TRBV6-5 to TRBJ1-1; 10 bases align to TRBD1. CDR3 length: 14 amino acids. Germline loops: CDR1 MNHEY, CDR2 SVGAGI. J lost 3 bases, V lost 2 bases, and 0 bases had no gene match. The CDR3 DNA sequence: TGTGCCAGCAGTTACGGACAGGGGGACACTGAAGCTTTCTTT. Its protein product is CASSYGQGDTEAFF.

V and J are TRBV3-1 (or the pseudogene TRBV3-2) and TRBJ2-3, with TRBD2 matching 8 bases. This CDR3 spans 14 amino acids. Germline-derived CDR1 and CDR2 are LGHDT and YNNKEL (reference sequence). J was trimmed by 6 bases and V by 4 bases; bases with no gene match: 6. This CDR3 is CASSPWTSLDTQYF. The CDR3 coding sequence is TGTGCCAGCAGCCCGTGGACTAGCCTGGATACGCAGTATTTT.

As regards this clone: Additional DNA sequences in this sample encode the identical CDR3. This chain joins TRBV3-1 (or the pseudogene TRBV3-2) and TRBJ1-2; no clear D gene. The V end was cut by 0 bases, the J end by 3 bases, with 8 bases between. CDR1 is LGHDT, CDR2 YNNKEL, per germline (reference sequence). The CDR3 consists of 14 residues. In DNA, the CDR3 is TGTGCCAGCAGCCAAGATTCACGGGACTATGGCTACACCTTC. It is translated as CASSQDSRDYGYTF.

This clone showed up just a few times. This chain's CDR3 is CASSKSGAVYEQYF. The CDR3 DNA reads as TGTGCCAGTAGTAAGTCAGGAGCGGTCTACGAGCAGTACTTC. The chain is built from TRBV19 and TRBJ2-7; a weak D match, TRBD2 (5 bases). Per germline, CDR1 LNHDA and CDR2 SQIVND (reference sequence). Trimming pared 4 bases from V and 3 bases from J, leaving 13 bases between. CDR3 length: 14 amino acids.

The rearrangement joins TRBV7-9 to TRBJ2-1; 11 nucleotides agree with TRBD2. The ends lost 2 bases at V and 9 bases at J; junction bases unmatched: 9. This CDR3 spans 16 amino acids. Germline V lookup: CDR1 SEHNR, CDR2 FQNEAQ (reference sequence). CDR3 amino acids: CASSLPTSGRTREQFF. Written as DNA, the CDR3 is TGTGCCAGCAGCTTACCAACTAGCGGGAGAACTCGTGAGCAGTTCTTC.

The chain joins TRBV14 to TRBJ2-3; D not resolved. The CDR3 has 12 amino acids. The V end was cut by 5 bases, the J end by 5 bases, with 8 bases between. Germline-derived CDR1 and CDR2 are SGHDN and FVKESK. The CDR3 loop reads CASSIWRDTQYF. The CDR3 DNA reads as TGTGCCAGCAGCATTTGGAGAGATACGCAGTATTTT.

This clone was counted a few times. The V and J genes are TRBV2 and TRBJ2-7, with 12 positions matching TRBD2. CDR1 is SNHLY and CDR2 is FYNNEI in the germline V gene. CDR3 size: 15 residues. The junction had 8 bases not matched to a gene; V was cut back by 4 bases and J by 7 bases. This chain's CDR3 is CASSGWTSGTGEQYF. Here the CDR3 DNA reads TGTGCCAGCAGTGGATGGACTAGCGGGACGGGAGAGCAGTACTTC.

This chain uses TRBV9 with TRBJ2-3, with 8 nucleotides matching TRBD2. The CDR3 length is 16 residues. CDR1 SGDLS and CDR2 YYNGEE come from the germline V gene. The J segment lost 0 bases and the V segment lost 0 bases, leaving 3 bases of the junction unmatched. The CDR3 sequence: CASSVVLAASTDTQYF. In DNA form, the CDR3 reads TGTGCCAGCAGCGTAGTACTAGCGGCTAGCACAGATACGCAGTATTTT.

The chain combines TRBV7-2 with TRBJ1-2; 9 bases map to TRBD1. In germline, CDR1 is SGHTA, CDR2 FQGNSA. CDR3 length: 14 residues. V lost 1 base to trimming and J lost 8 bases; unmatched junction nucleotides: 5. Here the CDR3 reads CASSLEQGASGYTF. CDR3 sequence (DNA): TGTGCCAGCAGCTTAGAACAGGGGGCCAGCGGCTACACCTTC.

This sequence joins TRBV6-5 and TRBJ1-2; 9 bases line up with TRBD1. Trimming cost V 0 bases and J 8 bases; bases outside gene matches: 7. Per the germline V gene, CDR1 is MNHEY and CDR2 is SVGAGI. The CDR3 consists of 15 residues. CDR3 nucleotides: TGTGCCAGCAGTTACTCCACAGGGGGCGGATCGGGCTACACCTTC. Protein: CASSYSTGGGSGYTF.

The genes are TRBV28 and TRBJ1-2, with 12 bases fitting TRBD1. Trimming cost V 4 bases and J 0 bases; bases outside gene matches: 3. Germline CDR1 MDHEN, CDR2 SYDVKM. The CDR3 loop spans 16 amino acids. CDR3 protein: CASSSGQGAPNYGYTF. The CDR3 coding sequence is TGTGCCAGCAGTTCGGGACAGGGGGCTCCTAACTATGGCTACACCTTC.

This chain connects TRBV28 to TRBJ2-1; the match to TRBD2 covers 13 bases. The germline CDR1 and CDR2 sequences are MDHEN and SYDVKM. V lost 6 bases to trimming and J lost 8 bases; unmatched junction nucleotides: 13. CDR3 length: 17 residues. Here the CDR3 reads CASRRAGLAGWSHEQFF. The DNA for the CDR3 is TGTGCCAGCAGGAGAGCGGGACTAGCGGGATGGTCGCATGAGCAGTTCTTC.

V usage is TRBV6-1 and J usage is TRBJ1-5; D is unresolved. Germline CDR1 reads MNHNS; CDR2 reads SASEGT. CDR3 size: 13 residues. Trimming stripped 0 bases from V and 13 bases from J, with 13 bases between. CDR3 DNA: TGTGCCAGCAGTGAAGCTGTCCTTGACTTACAGCATTTT. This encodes CASSEAVLDLQHF.

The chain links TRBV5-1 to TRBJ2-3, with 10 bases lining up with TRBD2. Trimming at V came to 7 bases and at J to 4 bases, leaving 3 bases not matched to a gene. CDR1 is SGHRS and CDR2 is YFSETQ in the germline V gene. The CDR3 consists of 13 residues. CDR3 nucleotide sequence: TGCGCCAGCGGGCTAGCGGGAGCAGATACGCAGTATTTT. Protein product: CASGLAGADTQYF.